The 17 T cell receptor beta chains below come from one sample, sequenced in a study of shared clonotypes between healthy human individuals (dated by TCRdb to 2020 to 2022). The library came from the immunoSEQ multiplex PCR assay. TCRdb carries this immuneACCESS record with in-frame sequences only. Its versions omit some clonotypes, under half of them owing to an unresolved V gene in the studies checked, with the rest unexplained. Recorded for this sample are some 2,000,000 clones; around 95% of them occurred a single time. The ten largest clones take up around 0.13% of the sample. Sequenced: naive CD4+ T cells sorted from blood. This specimen's cell subset or site label, per the study, means: CD45RA+ positively selected. The origin of the receptors is a man between 18 and 35 years old in good health.

This rearrangement joins TRBV5-1 to TRBJ2-2, with TRBD2 as a possible D gene (6 bases). V lost 0 bases, J lost 6 bases, and 15 bases lay in between. CDR3 length: 16 amino acids. The germline gives CDR1 SGHRS, CDR2 YFSETQ. The CDR3 region has the DNA TGCGCCAGCAGCTTGGAAGGAGGGAAAGCACCCGGGGAGCTGTTTTTT. It is translated as CASSLEGGKAPGELFF.

The V gene is TRBV4-1, the J gene TRBJ2-7; TRBD1 or TRBD2 may be the D gene (5 bases each). The CDR3 consists of 15 residues. V lost 4 bases and J lost 1, with 14 bases in between. The V gene's germline CDR1 is MGHRA and CDR2 YSYEKL. CDR3 sequence reads: CASSLIRGVSYEQYF. In nucleotides, the CDR3 is TGCGCCAGCAGCCTTATCCGAGGGGTTTCCTACGAGCAGTACTTC.

This sequence joins TRBV7-9 and TRBJ1-6; D call uncertain. The V gene lost 2 bases and the J gene lost 8 bases, with 19 bases spanning the gap. This CDR3 spans 17 amino acids. Germline V gene sequence: CDR1 SEHNR, CDR2 FQNEAQ (reference sequence). The CDR3 DNA reads as TGTGCCAGCAGCTTAAGTGGTTCGGCGACGCTATATTCACCCCTCCACTTT. It specifies CASSLSGSATLYSPLHF.

The chain employs TRBV2 and TRBJ2-2; tentatively, D is TRBD2 (5 bases). Germline CDR1 reads SNHLY; CDR2 reads FYNNEI. V shed 8 bases and J shed 3 bases, with 13 bases lying between them. The CDR3 extends over 14 amino acids. This CDR3 is CASGLLGYTGELFF. As DNA, the CDR3 is TGTGCCAGCGGGTTACTAGGGTACACCGGGGAGCTGTTTTTT.

The V gene is TRBV11-2, the J gene TRBJ2-7, with 10 bases that match TRBD1. Germline V gives CDR1 SGHAT, CDR2 FQNNGV. This CDR3 is 14 amino acids long. V lost 4 bases, J lost 9 bases, and 9 bases stayed unmatched. The CDR3 bases are TGTGCCAGCAGCTCAGGGACAGGGGAAAAAGGGCAGTACTTC. Protein sequence: CASSSGTGEKGQYF. The full variable domain, with the rest looked up from reference TRBV11-2 and TRBJ2-7, is EAGVAQSPRYKIIEKRQSVAFWCNPISGHATLYWYQQILGQGPKLLIQFQNNGVVDDSQLPKDRFSAERLKGVDSTLKIQPAKLEDSAVYLCASSSGTGEKGQYFGPGTRLTVT.

The CDR3 region has the DNA TGTGCCAGCTCACCCTTAAGCGCGTTGGAGCAGTTCTTC. Amino acid sequence: CASSPLSALEQFF. The gene calls are TRBV18 and TRBJ2-1; D unresolved. This CDR3 region has 13 residues. Germline V gene sequence: CDR1 KGHSH, CDR2 LQKENI. V was trimmed by 3 bases and J by 10 bases, leaving 13 bases between them.

The V gene is TRBV5-1, the J gene TRBJ2-2, with D perhaps assigned TRBD1 or TRBD2 (5 bases each). The CDR3 spans 15 residues. Trimming removed 5 bases from V and 3 bases from J, with 14 bases in between. The germline CDR1 and CDR2 sequences are SGHRS and YFSETQ. CDR3 coding DNA: TGCGCCAGCAGGAAAGGGGCCGGGGACACCGGGGAGCTGTTTTTT. This encodes CASRKGAGDTGELFF.

The J gene is TRBJ2-7, the V gene TRBV7-8; 9 bases match TRBD1. The germline V gene encodes CDR1 SGHVS and CDR2 FQNEAQ. The CDR3 is 14 amino acids. V dropped 3 bases and J dropped 3; count of bases not matched to a gene: 3. The CDR3 nucleotides are TGTGCCAGCAGCTTCCCGGGACAGGGCTACGAGCAGTACTTC. This codes for CASSFPGQGYEQYF. The whole variable domain, remainder taken from reference TRBV7-8 and TRBJ2-7, is GAGVSQSPRYKVAKRGQDVALRCDPISGHVSLFWYQQALGQGPEFLTYFQNEAQLDKSGLPSDRFFAERPEGSVSTLKIQRTQQEDSAVYLCASSFPGQGYEQYFGPGTRLTVT.

The rearrangement uses TRBV6-1 and TRBJ1-1; D not resolved. From germline, CDR1 is MNHNS and CDR2 SASEGT. V lost 8 bases and J 4 bases, leaving 14 bases between the germline ends. The CDR3 contains 13 residues. The CDR3: CASGGLLLTEAFF. CDR3 sequence (DNA): TGTGCCAGCGGAGGGCTTTTACTCACTGAAGCTTTCTTT.

This sequence joins TRBV9 and TRBJ1-6; D is uncertain. The CDR3 totals 16 residues. Trimming shortened V by 3 bases and J by 6 bases, and 16 bases separated the two germline ends. Germline CDR1 and CDR2: SGDLS and YYNGEE. For the CDR3, the DNA is TGTGCCAGCAGCGCAGATCCGGACTCCCGTAATTCACCCCTCCACTTT. It translates to CASSADPDSRNSPLHF.

The chain employs TRBV5-1 and TRBJ2-7; 9 nucleotides agree with TRBD1. CDR1 SGHRS and CDR2 YFSETQ come from the germline V gene. The CDR3 has 15 residues. V lost 4 bases to trimming and J lost 6 bases; unmatched junction nucleotides: 11. The CDR3 region is CASSPSGTGSGEQYF. CDR3 bases: TGCGCCAGCAGCCCTTCCGGGACAGGGTCGGGCGAGCAGTACTTC.

In DNA form, the CDR3 reads TGCGCCAGCAGCTTGACAGGGGGCGTAAATGAAAAACTGTTTTTT. This gives the protein CASSLTGGVNEKLFF. The chain has TRBV5-1 and TRBJ1-4, with 9 bases that match TRBD1. The CDR3 loop spans 15 amino acids. From germline, CDR1 is SGHRS and CDR2 YFSETQ. The J segment lost 5 bases and the V segment lost 1 base, leaving 3 bases of the junction unmatched.

This clone was observed a single time. The chain employs TRBV7-2 and TRBJ2-1; D is unresolved. Deletions cut 3 bases from V and 12 bases from J, with 15 bases between. Per germline, CDR1 SGHTA and CDR2 FQGNSA. The CDR3 covers 13 residues. The CDR3 DNA reads as TGTGCCAGCAGCTTCCTCTCCGGTGAGTGGCAGTTCTTC. It is translated as CASSFLSGEWQFF. Complete variable domain (other parts from reference TRBV7-2 and TRBJ2-1): GAGVSQSPSNKVTEKGKDVELRCDPISGHTALYWYRQSLGQGLEFLIYFQGNSAPDKSGLPSDRFSAERTGGSVSTLTIQRTQQEDSAVYLCASSFLSGEWQFFGPGTRLTVL.

The V call is TRBV28, the J call TRBJ2-1, with 10 bases lining up with TRBD2. After removal of 10 bases from V and 3 bases from J, the junction contained 9 bases not matched to a gene. Per the germline V gene, CDR1 is MDHEN and CDR2 is SYDVKM. The CDR3 is 15 amino acids. The CDR3 loop is CATRKLAGFYNEQFF. The CDR3 bases are TGTGCCACCCGTAAACTAGCGGGGTTCTACAATGAGCAGTTCTTC.

The rearrangement uses TRBV9 and TRBJ2-3; D unclear. With 0 bases removed from V and 2 bases from J, the gap between germline ends came to 16 bases. The CDR3 consists of 17 residues. Germline assignment: CDR1 SGDLS and CDR2 YYNGEE. This CDR3 is CASSVASTFAFTDTQYF. The CDR3 bases are TGTGCCAGCAGCGTAGCTTCGACGTTTGCCTTCACAGATACGCAGTATTTT.

CDR3 amino acids: CASSPLAGNTGELFF. CDR3 in DNA: TGTGCCAGCAGTCCCCTAGCGGGGAACACCGGGGAGCTGTTTTTT. V is TRBV6-1 and J is TRBJ2-2; 8 nucleotides line up with TRBD2. V lost 5 bases and J lost 1; bases outside the gene matches: 3. Per the germline V gene, CDR1 is MNHNS and CDR2 is SASEGT. There are 15 residues in the CDR3.

The rearrangement joins TRBV5-6 to TRBJ1-2; no firm D call. CDR1 and CDR2 (germline): SGHDT, YYEEEE. With 0 bases removed from V and 5 bases from J, the gap between germline ends came to 8 bases. The CDR3 is made up of 13 amino acids. Here the CDR3 DNA reads TGTGCCAGCAGCTTGGCCAATCCTTATGGCTACACCTTC. Protein sequence: CASSLANPYGYTF.